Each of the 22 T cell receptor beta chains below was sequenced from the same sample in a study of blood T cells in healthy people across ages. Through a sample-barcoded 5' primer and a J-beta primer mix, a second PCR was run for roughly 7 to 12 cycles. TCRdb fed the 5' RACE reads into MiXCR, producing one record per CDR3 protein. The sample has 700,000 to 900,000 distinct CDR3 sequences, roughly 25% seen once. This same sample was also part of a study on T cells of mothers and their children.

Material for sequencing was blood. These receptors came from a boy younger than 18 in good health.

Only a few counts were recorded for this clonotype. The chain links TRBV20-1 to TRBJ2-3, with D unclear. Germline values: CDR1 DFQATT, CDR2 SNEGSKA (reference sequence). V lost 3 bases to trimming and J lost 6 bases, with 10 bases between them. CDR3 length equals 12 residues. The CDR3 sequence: CSARDPVDTQYF. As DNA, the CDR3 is TGCAGTGCTAGGGACCCGGTGGATACGCAGTATTTT.

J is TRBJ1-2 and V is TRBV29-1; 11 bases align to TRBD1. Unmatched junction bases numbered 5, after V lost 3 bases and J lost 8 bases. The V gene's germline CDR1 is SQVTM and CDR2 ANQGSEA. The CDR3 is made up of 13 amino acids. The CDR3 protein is CSVEGQGGKGYTF. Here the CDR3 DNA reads TGCAGCGTTGAGGGACAGGGGGGAAAGGGCTACACCTTC.

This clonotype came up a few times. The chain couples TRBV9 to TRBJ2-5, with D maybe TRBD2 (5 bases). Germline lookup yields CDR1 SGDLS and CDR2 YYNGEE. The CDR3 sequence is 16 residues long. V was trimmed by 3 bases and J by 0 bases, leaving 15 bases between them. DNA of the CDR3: TGTGCCAGCAGCGCCTCTCTCACTAGGCACCAAGAGACCCAGTACTTC. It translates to CASSASLTRHQETQYF.

The CDR3 protein is CSALSGTTDTQYF. In DNA, the CDR3 is TGCAGTGCCCTTTCTGGGACCACAGATACGCAGTATTTT. The chain employs TRBV20-1 and TRBJ2-3, with D perhaps being TRBD1 or TRBD2 (5 bases each). The germline V and J ends were trimmed by 6 bases and 2 bases, with 12 bases remaining between them. Germline CDR1 and CDR2: DFQATT and SNEGSKA (reference sequence). This CDR3 is built from 13 residues.

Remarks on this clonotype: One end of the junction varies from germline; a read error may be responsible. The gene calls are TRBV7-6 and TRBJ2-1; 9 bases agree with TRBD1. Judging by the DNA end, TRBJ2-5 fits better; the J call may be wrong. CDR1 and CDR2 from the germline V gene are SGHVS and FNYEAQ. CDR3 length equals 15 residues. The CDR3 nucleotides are TGTGCCAGCAGCGCTCGACAGGGGGGCCAAGGGACCCAGTACTTC. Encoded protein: CASSARQGGQGTQYF.

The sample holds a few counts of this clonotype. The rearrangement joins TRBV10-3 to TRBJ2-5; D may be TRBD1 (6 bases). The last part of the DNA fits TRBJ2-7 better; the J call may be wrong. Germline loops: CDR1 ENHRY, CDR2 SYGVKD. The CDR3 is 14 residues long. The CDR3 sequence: CAISESGTRYEQYF. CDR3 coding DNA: TGTGCCATCAGTGAGTCCGGGACACGATACGAGCAGTACTTC.

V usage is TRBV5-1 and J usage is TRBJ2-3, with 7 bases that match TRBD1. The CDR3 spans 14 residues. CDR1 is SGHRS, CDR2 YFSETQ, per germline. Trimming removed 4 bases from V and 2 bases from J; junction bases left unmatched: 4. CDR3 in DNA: TGCGCCAGCAGCCGGGACAGCCCCACAGATACGCAGTATTTT. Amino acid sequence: CASSRDSPTDTQYF.

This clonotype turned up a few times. The CDR3 loop reads CASGLGDRGRNEKLFF. CDR3 in DNA: TGTGCTAGTGGTTTGGGAGACAGGGGTCGGAATGAAAAACTGTTTTTT. The chain links TRBV12-5 to TRBJ1-4, with 8 bases lining up with TRBD1. Germline-derived CDR1 and CDR2 are LGHNT and FRNRAP. The trim removed 1 base at V and 5 bases at J, leaving 6 bases unmatched. This CDR3 has 16 amino acids.

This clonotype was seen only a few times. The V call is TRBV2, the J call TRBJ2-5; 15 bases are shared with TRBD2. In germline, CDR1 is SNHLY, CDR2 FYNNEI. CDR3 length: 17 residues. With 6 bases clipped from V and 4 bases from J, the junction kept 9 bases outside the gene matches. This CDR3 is CASSLGLAGGRGETQYF. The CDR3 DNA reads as TGTGCCAGCAGCCTGGGACTAGCGGGGGGACGGGGAGAGACCCAGTACTTC.

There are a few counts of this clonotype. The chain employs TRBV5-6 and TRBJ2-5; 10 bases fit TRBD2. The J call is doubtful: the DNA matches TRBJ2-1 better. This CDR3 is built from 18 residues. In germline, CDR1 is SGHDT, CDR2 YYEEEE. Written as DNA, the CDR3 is TGTGCCAGCAGTCCCCTATCTAGCGGGGGCCTTCGGACGCATGAGCAGTTCTTC. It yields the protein CASSPLSSGGLRTHEQFF.

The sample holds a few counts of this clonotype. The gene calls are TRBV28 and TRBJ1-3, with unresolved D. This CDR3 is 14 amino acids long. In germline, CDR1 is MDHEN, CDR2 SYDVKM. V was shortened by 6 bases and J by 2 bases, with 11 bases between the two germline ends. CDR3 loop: CASRGRIAGNTIYF. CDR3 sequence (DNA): TGTGCCAGCAGGGGCCGAATCGCTGGAAACACCATATATTTT.

The CDR3 DNA reads TGTGCCAGCAGCAATACTCCCGGGGGGGGGCAGTTCTTC. Translated, it gives CASSNTPGGGQFF. The V gene is TRBV6-5, the J gene TRBJ2-5, with 8 bases identical to TRBD2. The end of the DNA fits TRBJ2-1 better, so the J call may be wrong. Germline CDR1 is MNHEY and CDR2 is SVGAGI. The CDR3 length is 13 residues.

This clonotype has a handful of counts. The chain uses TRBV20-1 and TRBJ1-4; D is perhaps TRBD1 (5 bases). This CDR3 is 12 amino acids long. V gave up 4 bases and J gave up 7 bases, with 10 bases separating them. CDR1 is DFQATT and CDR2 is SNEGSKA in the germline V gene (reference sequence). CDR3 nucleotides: TGCAGTGCTACCCAGGGCCGTGAAAAACTGTTTTTT. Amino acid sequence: CSATQGREKLFF.

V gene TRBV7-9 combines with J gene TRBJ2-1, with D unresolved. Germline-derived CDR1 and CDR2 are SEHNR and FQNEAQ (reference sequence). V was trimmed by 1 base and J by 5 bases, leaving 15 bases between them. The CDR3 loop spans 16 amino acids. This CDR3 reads CASSLGVQPPDNEQFF. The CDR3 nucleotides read TGTGCCAGCAGCTTAGGGGTGCAGCCTCCCGACAATGAGCAGTTCTTC.

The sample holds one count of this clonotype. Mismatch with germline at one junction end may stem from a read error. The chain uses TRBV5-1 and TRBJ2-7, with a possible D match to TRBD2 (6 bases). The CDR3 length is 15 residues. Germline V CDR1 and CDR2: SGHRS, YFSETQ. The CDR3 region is CASSPLAGSSYEQHF. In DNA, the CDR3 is TGCGCCAGCAGTCCACTGGCGGGAAGCTCCTACGAGCAGCACTTC.

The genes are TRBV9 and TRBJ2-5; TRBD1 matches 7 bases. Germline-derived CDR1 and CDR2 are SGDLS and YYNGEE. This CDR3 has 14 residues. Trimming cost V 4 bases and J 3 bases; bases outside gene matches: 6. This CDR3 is CASSPGQPKETQYF. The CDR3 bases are TGTGCCAGCAGCCCGGGACAGCCAAAAGAGACCCAGTACTTC.

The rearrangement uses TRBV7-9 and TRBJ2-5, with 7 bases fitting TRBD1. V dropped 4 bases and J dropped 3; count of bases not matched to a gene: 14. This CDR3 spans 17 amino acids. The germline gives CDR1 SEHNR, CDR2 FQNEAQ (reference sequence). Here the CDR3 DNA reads TGTGCCAGCAGCTCCCCATGGGGCAGGGGGATTGAAGAGACCCAGTACTTC. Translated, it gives CASSSPWGRGIEETQYF.

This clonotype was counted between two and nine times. The CDR3 DNA sequence: TGTGCCAGCAGCCATAGCGGGGGGATCTACGAGCAGTACTTC. This codes for CASSHSGGIYEQYF. The chain uses TRBV11-2 and TRBJ2-7, with 10 positions matching TRBD2. The J segment lost 3 bases and the V segment lost 5 bases, leaving 4 bases of the junction unmatched. This CDR3 is 14 amino acids long. Germline V gene lookup returns CDR1 SGHAT and CDR2 FQNNGV.

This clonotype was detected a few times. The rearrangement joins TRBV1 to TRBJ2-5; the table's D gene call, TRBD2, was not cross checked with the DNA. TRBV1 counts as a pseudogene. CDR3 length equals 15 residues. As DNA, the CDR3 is TGCACCAGCAGCCAAGGAGGGCAGTACCCAGAGACCCAGTACTTC. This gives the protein CTSSQGGQYPETQYF.

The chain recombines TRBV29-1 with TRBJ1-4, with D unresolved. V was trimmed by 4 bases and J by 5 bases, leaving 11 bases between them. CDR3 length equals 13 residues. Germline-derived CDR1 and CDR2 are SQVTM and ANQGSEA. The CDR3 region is CSVVPALNEKLFF. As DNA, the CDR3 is TGCAGCGTTGTGCCGGCGTTGAATGAAAAACTGTTTTTT. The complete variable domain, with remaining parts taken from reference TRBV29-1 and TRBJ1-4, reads SAVISQKPSRDICQRGTSLTIQCQVDSQVTMMFWYRQQPGQSLTLIATANQGSEATYESGFVIDKFPISRPNLTFSTLTVSNMSPEDSSIYLCSVVPALNEKLFFGSGTQLSVL.

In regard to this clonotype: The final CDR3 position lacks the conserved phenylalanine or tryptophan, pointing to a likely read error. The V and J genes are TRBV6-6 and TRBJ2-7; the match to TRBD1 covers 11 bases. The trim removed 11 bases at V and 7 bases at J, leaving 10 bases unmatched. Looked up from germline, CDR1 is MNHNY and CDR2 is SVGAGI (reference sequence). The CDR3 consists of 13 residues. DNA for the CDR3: TGTGCCGTCTCTCCGGACAGGGGGCGTGAGCAGTACTCC. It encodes CAVSPDRGREQYS.

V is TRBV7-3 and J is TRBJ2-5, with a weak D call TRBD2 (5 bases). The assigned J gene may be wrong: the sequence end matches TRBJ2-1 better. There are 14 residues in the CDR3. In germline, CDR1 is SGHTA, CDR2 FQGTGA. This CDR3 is CASSLTRDENEQFF. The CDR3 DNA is TGTGCCAGCAGCTTAACGAGGGATGAGAATGAGCAGTTCTTC.